Detailed here is one T cell receptor (beta chain). Antigen unknown. Assay used: immunoSEQ multiplex PCR; TCRdb lists only in-frame clones, some missing. In the table there are some 22,000 clones, more than 85% of which are singletons. The source of the sample is a study of a mutant IDH1 vaccine in newly diagnosed glioma. Study overall: Among treated patients, about 60% were male and about 40% female, and mean age was approximately 40 years. General observations from the study: A vaccine-induced immune response developed in around 94% of the patients.

V lost 7 bases and J 3 bases, leaving 16 bases between the germline ends. This CDR3 has 14 residues. The germline V gene encodes CDR1 SGHDN and CDR2 FVKESK. Noted time point: baseline, week 1 (first vaccination visit). Indicated treatment: pre-vaccination baseline after standard-of-care therapy. Donors had new WHO grade 3 or 4 IDH1-mutant, ATRX-lost astrocytomas. The input for sequencing was PBMCs, taken from a glioma patient treated with radiotherapy, temozolomide or both. The genes are TRBV14 and TRBJ2-7; TRBD1 is a possible D gene (5 bases). This receptor was taken from a man between 25 and 39 years old with glioma. The CDR3 sequence: CASNLKGVNYEQYF. CDR3 bases: TGTGCCAGCAACTTAAAAGGGGTCAACTACGAGCAGTACTTC. The whole variable domain, remainder taken from reference TRBV14 and TRBJ2-7, is EAGVTQFPSHSVIEKGQTVTLRCDPISGHDNLYWYRRVMGKEIKFLLHFVKESKQDESGMPNNRFLAERTGGTYSTLKVQPAELEDSGVYFCASNLKGVNYEQYFGPGTRLTVT.